The next 23 T cell receptor beta chains were all read from a single sample in a study of cytomegalovirus exposure and HLA in healthy donors. PCR primers comprised 60 Vbeta and 13 Jbeta primers. Profiling relied on immunoSEQ multiplex PCR, and the TCRdb table lists in-frame clones only, not all of them. Recorded for this sample: 40,000 to 50,000 clones. The sequenced sample was PBMCs. All receptors come from a man aged 25 to 45 in good health and CMV-seronegative.

This rearrangement joins TRBV18 to TRBJ2-4; a weak D match, TRBD2 (6 bases). The germline CDR1 and CDR2 sequences are KGHSH and LQKENI. V was shortened by 0 bases and J by 5 bases, with 23 bases between the two germline ends. The CDR3 has 19 residues. This CDR3 reads CASSPPGRYGARGQNIQYF. CDR3 coding DNA: TGTGCCAGCTCACCACCGGGGAGGTACGGGGCCCGGGGCCAAAACATTCAGTACTTC.

The CDR3 loop is CSVGRQLNTEAFF. For the CDR3, the DNA is TGCAGCGTTGGGAGACAGTTGAACACTGAAGCTTTCTTT. V usage is TRBV29-1 and J usage is TRBJ1-1; D may be TRBD1 (5 bases). Germline CDR1 and CDR2: SQVTM and ANQGSEA. The CDR3 sequence is 13 residues long. The V gene lost 4 bases and the J gene lost 0 bases, with 9 bases spanning the gap.

Remarks on this clone: At the DNA level, this CDR3 is encoded by other sequences in the same sample as well. The chain carries TRBV6-5 and TRBJ1-6, with TRBD1 identical over 7 bases. The CDR3 is 16 residues long. Germline V gene sequence: CDR1 MNHEY, CDR2 SVGAGI. Trimming at V came to 0 bases and at J to 9 bases, leaving 8 bases not matched to a gene. CDR3 region: CASSYSVTGVSSPLHF. The CDR3 nucleotides read TGTGCCAGCAGTTACTCAGTCACAGGGGTTTCTTCACCCCTCCACTTT.

This rearrangement joins TRBV6-4 to TRBJ2-5, with 8 bases lining up with TRBD1. CDR3 length: 14 residues. J was trimmed by 5 bases and V by 9 bases; bases with no gene match: 11. The V gene's germline CDR1 is MRHNA and CDR2 SNTAGT. CDR3 coding DNA: TGTGCCAGTCGGGGACAGGTAGGGGGGGAGACCCAGTACTTC. Translating it yields CASRGQVGGETQYF.

The chain combines TRBV7-9 with TRBJ1-3; the match to TRBD1 covers 7 bases. CDR1 is SEHNR, CDR2 FQNEAQ, per germline (reference sequence). This CDR3 has 19 residues. V dropped 7 bases and J dropped 7; count of bases not matched to a gene: 25. The CDR3 spells CASTPGGSKGGTASNTIYF. CDR3 DNA sequence: TGTGCCAGCACCCCAGGGGGAAGCAAGGGGGGCACCGCCTCGAACACCATATATTTT.

CDR3 residues: CASSQGPQAFEAFF. The CDR3 coding sequence is TGTGCCAGCAGCCAAGGACCGCAGGCCTTTGAAGCTTTCTTT. The chain links TRBV14 to TRBJ1-1; D unresolved. The V gene's germline CDR1 is SGHDN and CDR2 FVKESK. Trimming cost V 1 base and J 7 bases, with 13 bases left between them. This CDR3 comprises 14 residues.

The J gene is TRBJ2-7, the V gene TRBV30, with D hard to call. The CDR3 is made up of 12 amino acids. Germline CDR1 reads GTSNPN; CDR2 reads SVGIG (reference sequence). Deletions cut 0 bases from V and 1 base from J, with 4 bases between. The CDR3 spells CAWSVSSYEQYF. The CDR3 nucleotides read TGTGCCTGGAGTGTATCGTCCTACGAGCAGTACTTC.

The chain recombines TRBV11-1 with TRBJ2-7; 8 positions agree with TRBD1. In germline, CDR1 is SGHAT, CDR2 FQDESV (reference sequence). The CDR3 spans 14 residues. V shed 4 bases, J shed 4 bases, and the junction held 6 bases outside the gene matches. CDR3 DNA sequence: TGTGCCAGCAGCTCTAGGACAGGGCAGTACGAGCAGTACTTC. Translation gives CASSSRTGQYEQYF.

V and J are TRBV10-3 and TRBJ2-2; TRBD2 matches 12 bases. Germline V CDR1 and CDR2: ENHRY, SYGVKD. The CDR3 is 16 amino acids. The J segment lost 1 base and the V segment lost 6 bases, leaving 3 bases of the junction unmatched. Written as DNA, the CDR3 is TGTGCCATCAGGGGACTAGCGGGCGGGAACACCGGGGAGCTGTTTTTT. This encodes CAIRGLAGGNTGELFF.

The chain recombines TRBV29-1 with TRBJ2-5; D might be TRBD1 (5 bases). The CDR3 length is 13 residues. Germline V gene sequence: CDR1 SQVTM, CDR2 ANQGSEA. Trimming removed 1 base at V and 7 bases at J, with 13 bases between. CDR3 in DNA: TGCAGCGTTGAAGTGGTCATCCAGGGGACCCAGTACTTC. Its translation: CSVEVVIQGTQYF.

The rearrangement joins TRBV4-2 to TRBJ1-3; 8 nucleotides line up with TRBD1. V lost 5 bases, J lost 2 bases, and 8 bases stayed unmatched. Germline CDR1 and CDR2: LGHNA and YNFKEQ. This CDR3 region has 16 residues. CDR3 residues: CASSSRGHWTGNTIYF. CDR3 coding DNA: TGTGCCAGCAGCTCCAGGGGGCACTGGACTGGAAACACCATATATTTT.

The chain has TRBV5-1 and TRBJ2-1, with TRBD2 matching 10 bases. Germline V gene lookup returns CDR1 SGHRS and CDR2 YFSETQ. With 4 bases clipped from V and 2 bases from J, the junction kept 6 bases outside the gene matches. CDR3 size: 16 residues. The CDR3 sequence is CASSLVLAGAYNEQFF. CDR3 nucleotide sequence: TGCGCCAGCAGCCTCGTTCTAGCGGGAGCCTACAATGAGCAGTTCTTC. Combining the CDR3 with reference TRBV5-1 and TRBJ2-1 gives the whole variable domain KAGVTQTPRYLIKTRGQQVTLSCSPISGHRSVSWYQQTPGQGLQFLFEYFSETQRNKGNFPGRFSGRQFSNSRSEMNVSTLELGDSALYLCASSLVLAGAYNEQFFGPGTRLTVL.

The J gene is TRBJ1-1, the V gene TRBV5-1; the D gene is possibly TRBD1 (6 bases). The CDR3 length is 13 residues. Germline V CDR1 and CDR2: SGHRS, YFSETQ. V lost 4 bases and J lost 1, with 8 bases in between. The CDR3 here is CASSTQGNTEAFF. CDR3 coding DNA: TGCGCCAGCAGCACACAGGGGAACACTGAAGCTTTCTTT.

DNA of the CDR3: TGTGCCAGCAAAACTCTCTCCTACAATGAGCAGTTCTTC. Residues: CASKTLSYNEQFF. The chain combines TRBV6-1 with TRBJ2-1, with no clear D. The CDR3 totals 13 residues. The V gene lost 7 bases and the J gene lost 0 bases, with 7 bases spanning the gap. Germline V CDR1 and CDR2: MNHNS, SASEGT.

The genes are TRBV29-1 and TRBJ2-7; possibly TRBD1 for D (5 bases). Trimming removed 7 bases at V and 0 bases at J, with 7 bases between. CDR1 SQVTM and CDR2 ANQGSEA come from the germline V gene. The CDR3 sequence is 11 residues long. The CDR3 nucleotides read TGCAGCGGGGGCACCTCCTACGAGCAGTACTTC. It encodes CSGGTSYEQYF.

The rearrangement joins TRBV4-3 to TRBJ1-1; D ambiguous. CDR1 is LGHNA, CDR2 YSLEER, per germline. V lost 0 bases and J lost 2, with 7 bases in between. CDR3 length equals 14 residues. The CDR3: CASSQDMANTEAFF. In DNA, the CDR3 is TGCGCCAGCAGCCAAGATATGGCCAACACTGAAGCTTTCTTT.

CDR3 DNA: TGTGCCAGCAGCCCAGCGGGAGGGTCCTCCTACGAGCAGTACTTC. Its translation: CASSPAGGSSYEQYF. This rearrangement joins TRBV5-6 to TRBJ2-7, with 10 bases lining up with TRBD2. This CDR3 region has 15 residues. From germline, CDR1 is SGHDT and CDR2 YYEEEE. Trimming cost V 4 bases and J 0 bases; bases outside gene matches: 4.

The chain combines TRBV7-9 with TRBJ2-7, with 8 positions matching TRBD2. The ends lost 5 bases at V and 3 bases at J; junction bases unmatched: 9. Germline lookup yields CDR1 SEHNR and CDR2 FQNEAQ (reference sequence). The length of the CDR3 is 15 residues. The CDR3 coding sequence is TGTGCCAGCAGCACGGGATCCAGCGGGGGCTACGAGCAGTACTTC. It is translated as CASSTGSSGGYEQYF.

The chain combines TRBV5-1 with TRBJ2-3; 15 positions match TRBD2. The CDR3 is 17 residues long. Germline CDR1 SGHRS, CDR2 YFSETQ. The V segment lost 4 bases and the J segment 4 bases; nucleotides outside the gene matches: 7. The CDR3 sequence: CASSLGTSGRWADTQYF. The CDR3 DNA reads TGCGCCAGCAGCCTCGGGACTAGCGGGAGGTGGGCAGATACGCAGTATTTT.

The rearrangement links TRBV19 to TRBJ2-5; 12 bases line up with TRBD2. The CDR3 is made up of 16 amino acids. Germline V gives CDR1 LNHDA, CDR2 SQIVND (reference sequence). The junction had 5 bases not matched to a gene; V was cut back by 5 bases and J by 1 base. The CDR3 region is CASSLWTSGVQETQYF. CDR3 in DNA: TGTGCCAGTAGTCTCTGGACTAGCGGGGTCCAAGAGACCCAGTACTTC.

The J gene is TRBJ2-7, the V gene TRBV30, with a tentative D call TRBD2 (5 bases). The CDR3 is 13 residues long. Trimming left V 0 bases short and J 0 bases short, with 6 bases between. Germline CDR1 and CDR2: GTSNPN and SVGIG (reference sequence). CDR3 in DNA: TGTGCCTGGAGTGTAGACTACTCCTACGAGCAGTACTTC. The encoded protein is CAWSVDYSYEQYF.

The chain uses TRBV19 and TRBJ2-1; 7 bases fit TRBD2. This CDR3 has 15 residues. Germline trimming cut 1 base from V and 3 bases from J; bases unmatched to any gene: 3. Per germline, CDR1 LNHDA and CDR2 SQIVND (reference sequence). CDR3 protein: CASSIGLASYNEQFF. CDR3 coding DNA: TGTGCCAGTAGTATAGGACTAGCTAGCTACAATGAGCAGTTCTTC.

The CDR3: CASSLTPNTEAFF. CDR3 nucleotide sequence: TGTGCCAGCAGTTTGACACCGAACACTGAAGCTTTCTTT. The chain combines TRBV7-9 with TRBJ1-1; no clear D. Looked up from germline, CDR1 is SEHNR and CDR2 is FQNEAQ (reference sequence). The V gene lost 6 bases and the J gene lost 1 base, with 9 bases spanning the gap. The CDR3 is 13 amino acids.